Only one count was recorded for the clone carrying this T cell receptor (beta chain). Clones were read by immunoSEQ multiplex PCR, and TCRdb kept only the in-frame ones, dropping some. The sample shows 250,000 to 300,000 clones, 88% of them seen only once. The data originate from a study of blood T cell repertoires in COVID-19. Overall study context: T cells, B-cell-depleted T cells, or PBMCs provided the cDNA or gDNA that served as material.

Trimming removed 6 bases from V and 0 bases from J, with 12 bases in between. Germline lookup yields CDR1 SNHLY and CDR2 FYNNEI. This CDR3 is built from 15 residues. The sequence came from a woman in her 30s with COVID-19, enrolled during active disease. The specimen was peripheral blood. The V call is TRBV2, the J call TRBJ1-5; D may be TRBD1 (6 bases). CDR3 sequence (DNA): TGTGCCAGCAGCCCCGGACAGCATAGCAATCAGCCCCAGCATTTT. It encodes CASSPGQHSNQPQHF.